This T cell receptor beta chain derives from a study of Ad26.COV2.S vaccination and SARS-CoV-2 variants (dated by TCRdb to about 2021). Context from the whole study: Donors in the vaccine arm were drawn from COV1001, a phase I-IIa trial of Ad26.COV2.S in healthy adults that was multicentre, randomized, double-blind and placebo-controlled. Ad26.COV2.S was given intramuscularly at 5x10^10 or 1x10^11 viral particles, as a single shot or as two shots 56 days apart. The specificity and breadth of SARS-CoV-2-reactive T cell receptors after Ad26.COV2.S vaccination were assessed by TCRbeta repertoire sequencing. A total of 32 samples were included in the TCR-sequenced set, comprising about 20 Ad26.COV2.S vaccine recipients, 5 placebo recipients and 8 SARS-CoV-2 convalescent individuals. Trial participants were randomized into five groups of five, in which low-dose or high-dose Ad26.COV2.S was given once or twice, or placebo was given on both occasions. Investigators remained blinded to trial group allocation during experiments and outcome assessment.

The study at large found these results: The authors noted that total T cell responses may have been underestimated by the TCR breadth and depth analyses. Vaccine and placebo recipients had similar non-spike TCR breadth, a finding consistent with the vaccine containing only spike. Substantial breadth of spike-specific CD8+ and CD4+ T cell responses was reported after vaccination. The study was not powered to compare responses between vaccine doses or regimens. Compared with placebo recipients, Ad26.COV2.S recipients showed higher spike-specific TCR breadth (P = 0.0014).

The immunoSEQ Assay was used to sequence TCRbeta CDR3 regions. After extraction, genomic DNA underwent amplification by bias-controlled multiplex PCR, followed by high-throughput sequencing. The study's own analysis went as follows. To quantify the absolute abundance of each unique TCRbeta CDR3 region, sequences were collapsed and filtered. T cell fraction was estimated by normalization of TCRbeta template counts to usable DNA, with usable DNA being measured through amplification of reference genes present in all nucleated cells. Repertoire TCRs were annotated as SARS-CoV-2-specific when V gene, CDR3 amino acid sequence and J gene were exactly matched to a known reactive TCR set. The reference SARS-CoV-2 TCR set was derived from MIRA and filtered for enrichment in COVID-19-positive ImmuneCODE repertoires, a step that removed public or cross-reactive TCRs. Drawing on the MIRA antigens, annotated TCRs were analysed further at the level of specific ORF or position within ORF. Breadth was defined as the number of annotated unique rearrangements divided by the total number of unique productive rearrangements, and depth was defined as the summed frequency of the annotated unique rearrangements. Two-sided Wilcoxon rank-sum tests were used to compare TCR breadth between groups. TCRdb stores this immuneACCESS table with in-frame sequences only. Part of the clones is absent; in the studies checked, under half of the shortfall reflects unresolved V genes, and no reason is known for the rest. The V and J calls and clone size were taken over from that table, and D and trimming were inferred from the DNA. This sample is represented by about 280,000 clones; 70% to 90% of them were singletons. The ten biggest clones cover about 3.6% of the sample.

The treatment or condition label, as the study defines it: roughly 19 received Ad26.COV2.S at low or high dose, single or two shots; about 5 received placebo; per-sample allocation not given. Repertoires of vaccine and placebo recipients were sequenced from samples taken on day 63 after the first injection. Between 29 July and 7 August 2020, Cohort 1b enrolled about two dozen adults aged 18-55 years at one site in Boston, USA. Ad26.COV2.S was a replication-incompetent adenovirus type 26 vector that expressed a prefusion-stabilized SARS-CoV-2 spike protein derived from the original Wuhan strain. Worth noting for this clone: This receptor's antigen is unknown. One base away there is no much larger clone; base qualities are not given.

Its CDR3 holds 16 amino acids, cysteine through phenylalanine. Just the 48-base CDR3 DNA is kept, in frame starting at base 1. The germline V gene sets CDR1 to SGDLS and CDR2 to YYNGEE. V is trimmed back by 3 bases and J by 1 base, and the junction contains 3 bases that no gene match accounts for. The V and J segments used are TRBV9 and TRBJ2-3, and 12 junctional nucleotides match TRBD1. The TCR comes from a person between 18 and 65 years old who received the Ad26.COV2.S COVID-19 vaccine or a placebo. The starting material was peripheral blood, obtained in a trial of Ad26.COV2.S vaccine versus placebo. The CDR3 protein sequence reads: CASSAGDRGRTDTQYF. The DNA reads TGTGCCAGCAGCGCGGGGGACAGGGGGCGCACAGATACGCAGTATTTT.